Each of the 27 T cell receptor beta chains below was sequenced from the same sample in a study of T cell changes during pregnancy in multiple sclerosis. Data came from immunoSEQ multiplex PCR; TCRdb stores just in-frame clones and leaves some out. Seen here are roughly 48,000 clones, approximately 92% observed once, and the top ten hold roughly 0.99%. The source material was CD4+ T cells from peripheral blood mononuclear cells, sampled in the second trimester of pregnancy. All receptors come from a female donor in good health, enrolled as a control in a pregnancy study.

J is TRBJ1-5 and V is TRBV4-1; D uncertain. This CDR3 contains 16 residues. Between the trimmed V and J ends, which lost 3 bases and 4 bases, there was a span of 16 bases. Germline-derived CDR1 and CDR2 are MGHRA and YSYEKL. The CDR3 is CASSQLGSMPNQPQHF. The CDR3 DNA reads as TGCGCCAGCAGCCAGCTGGGGAGTATGCCTAATCAGCCCCAGCATTTT.

With regard to this clone: Other DNA sequences within the sample encode an identical CDR3. This chain joins TRBV5-6 and TRBJ2-3; D remains ambiguous. Trimming removed 0 bases from V and 5 bases from J, with 4 bases in between. Germline V lookup: CDR1 SGHDT, CDR2 YYEEEE. The length of the CDR3 is 12 residues. CDR3 protein: CASSLGEDTQYF. As DNA, the CDR3 is TGTGCCAGCAGCTTGGGAGAAGATACGCAGTATTTT.

This chain connects TRBV28 to TRBJ2-3, with 9 bases matching TRBD1. Germline loops: CDR1 MDHEN, CDR2 SYDVKM. CDR3 length equals 14 residues. Trimming removed 5 bases from V and 6 bases from J; junction bases left unmatched: 6. In DNA, the CDR3 is TGTGCCAGCAGTCCCGGACAGGGGCTGGATACGCAGTATTTT. Protein: CASSPGQGLDTQYF.

The rearrangement links TRBV6-6 to TRBJ2-7; possible D gene TRBD2, 7 bases. The germline V gene has CDR1 MNHNY and CDR2 SVGAGI (reference sequence). The CDR3 length is 14 residues. Trimming left V 6 bases short and J 2 bases short, with 14 bases between. The CDR3 nucleotides are TGTGCCAGCAGATTGAGGGGGGGAACCTACGAGCAGTACTTC. Amino acid sequence: CASRLRGGTYEQYF.

The V gene is TRBV6-5, the J gene TRBJ2-2; 10 bases line up with TRBD1. CDR3 length: 16 amino acids. From germline, CDR1 is MNHEY and CDR2 SVGAGI. J was trimmed by 4 bases and V by 2 bases; bases with no gene match: 4. CDR3 nucleotides: TGTGCCAGCAGTTACCGACAGGGGGCGCTCACCGGGGAGCTGTTTTTT. This encodes CASSYRQGALTGELFF.

This clone occurred a few times. The J gene is TRBJ2-5, the V gene TRBV7-7; a weak D match, TRBD1 (6 bases). The V and J ends lost 1 base and 3 bases respectively, with 12 bases between them. CDR3 length: 15 amino acids. From germline, CDR1 is SSHAT and CDR2 FNYEAQ (reference sequence). The CDR3 bases are TGTGCCAGCAGCTTAGGTAGGACAGCGAAAGAGACCCAGTACTTC. This encodes CASSLGRTAKETQYF.

The chain joins TRBV19 to TRBJ1-5; D unclear. V lost 3 bases and J lost 5, with 14 bases in between. The CDR3 runs to 15 residues. Germline V gene lookup returns CDR1 LNHDA and CDR2 SQIVND (reference sequence). For the CDR3, the DNA is TGTGCCAGTAGTATCGATCCGGAGTGGGATCAGCCCCAGCATTTT. Protein product: CASSIDPEWDQPQHF.

V usage is TRBV28 and J usage is TRBJ1-1; 9 bases agree with TRBD1. V lost 2 bases and J lost 7; bases outside the gene matches: 5. CDR1 and CDR2 (germline): MDHEN, SYDVKM. This CDR3 contains 14 residues. The CDR3 is CASSLGQGTGEAFF. DNA for the CDR3: TGTGCCAGCAGTTTAGGACAGGGGACTGGTGAAGCTTTCTTT.

This rearrangement joins TRBV6-5 to TRBJ2-2, with 7 bases lining up with TRBD1. The V and J ends lost 6 bases and 7 bases, in that order; junction bases with no gene match: 5. Germline V gene data show CDR1 as MNHEY and CDR2 as SVGAGI. The CDR3 length is 13 residues. CDR3 DNA sequence: TGTGCCAGCAGGCGACAGGGTCACGGGGAGCTGTTTTTT. This gives the protein CASRRQGHGELFF.

V usage is TRBV18 and J usage is TRBJ1-2; 7 bases map to TRBD1. Germline CDR1 reads KGHSH; CDR2 reads LQKENI. CDR3 size: 16 residues. J lost 1 base, V lost 6 bases, and 11 bases had no gene match. CDR3 coding DNA: TGTGCCAGCTCTCCTTTATCGGGACAGAGTAACTATGGCTACACCTTC. Its translation: CASSPLSGQSNYGYTF.

V and J are TRBV29-1 and TRBJ1-1; 7 bases are shared with TRBD1. The germline V gene has CDR1 SQVTM and CDR2 ANQGSEA. With 0 bases clipped from V and 13 bases from J, the junction kept 8 bases outside the gene matches. CDR3 length: 12 residues. DNA of the CDR3: TGCAGCGTTGAAGAGCGACAGGGATCGGTTTTCTTT. Translated, it gives CSVEERQGSVFF.

This chain uses TRBV28 with TRBJ2-1, with 13 nucleotides matching TRBD2. Trimming took 5 bases from V and 5 from J; bases not matched to a gene: 6. CDR1 and CDR2 from the germline V gene are MDHEN and SYDVKM. This CDR3 region has 16 residues. Here the CDR3 reads CASSGRLAGGDNEQFF. The CDR3 DNA sequence: TGTGCCAGCAGTGGAAGACTAGCGGGGGGAGACAATGAGCAGTTCTTC.

This chain joins TRBV18 and TRBJ1-6; no reliable D call. The CDR3 extends over 17 amino acids. Deletions cut 1 base from V and 7 bases from J, with 17 bases between. Germline V gene sequence: CDR1 KGHSH, CDR2 LQKENI. CDR3 nucleotide sequence: TGTGCCAGCTCACCACGCGGGATCCCCAGTGGGAATTCACCCCTCCACTTT. As protein: CASSPRGIPSGNSPLHF. The full variable domain, its missing parts supplied by reference TRBV18 and TRBJ1-6, is NAGVMQNPRHLVRRRGQEARLRCSPMKGHSHVYWYRQLPEEGLKFMVYLQKENIIDESGMPKERFSAEFPKEGPSILRIQQVVRGDSAAYFCASSPRGIPSGNSPLHFGNGTRLTVT.

The V and J genes are TRBV11-1 and TRBJ2-7; unclear D gene. The CDR3 consists of 14 residues. V was clipped by 4 bases and J by 5 bases, with 15 bases between them. Per the germline V gene, CDR1 is SGHAT and CDR2 is FQDESV (reference sequence). The CDR3 coding sequence is TGTGCCAGCAGCTCAGACATGCATCTGGACGAGCAGTACTTC. This gives the protein CASSSDMHLDEQYF.

The V call is TRBV6-1, the J call TRBJ1-4; 8 bases align to TRBD1. This CDR3 region has 15 residues. CDR1 and CDR2 from the germline V gene are MNHNS and SASEGT. V shed 5 bases, J shed 4 bases, and the junction held 6 bases outside the gene matches. Here the CDR3 DNA reads TGTGCCAGCAGTCTCCGACAGGGGCTTAATGAAAAACTGTTTTTT. Protein sequence: CASSLRQGLNEKLFF.

This sequence joins TRBV6-6 and TRBJ2-5; 8 bases map to TRBD1. CDR3 length: 14 residues. Germline trimming cut 7 bases from V and 2 bases from J; bases unmatched to any gene: 6. CDR1 and CDR2 from the germline V gene are MNHNY and SVGAGI (reference sequence). This CDR3 is CASKSGQGQETQYF. CDR3 DNA sequence: TGTGCCAGCAAATCTGGACAGGGACAAGAGACCCAGTACTTC.

The rearrangement uses TRBV27 and TRBJ2-6, with TRBD2 matching over 10 bases. The germline V gene has CDR1 MNHEY and CDR2 SMNVEV (reference sequence). The CDR3 sequence is 18 residues long. Unmatched junction bases numbered 4, after V lost 1 base and J lost 1 base. The CDR3 nucleotides read TGTGCCAGCAGTTTATTCTCTAGCGGGAGTTCTGGGGCCAACGTCCTGACTTTC. Protein sequence: CASSLFSSGSSGANVLTF.

This clone was picked up a small number of times. This chain joins TRBV7-2 and TRBJ1-2; 7 nucleotides line up with TRBD1. The junction had 8 bases not matched to a gene; V was cut back by 5 bases and J by 2 bases. The CDR3 consists of 15 residues. Germline loops: CDR1 SGHTA, CDR2 FQGNSA. In DNA, the CDR3 is TGTGCCAGCAGCGCAAACACAGGGGCGAACTATGGCTACACCTTC. Protein sequence: CASSANTGANYGYTF.

As DNA, the CDR3 is TGCGCCAGCAGCCGTGCAAGCGGACGAAGCACAGATACGCAGTATTTT. Its protein is CASSRASGRSTDTQYF. The chain carries TRBV5-1 and TRBJ2-3; D may be TRBD2 (5 bases). CDR3 length equals 16 residues. The germline V gene encodes CDR1 SGHRS and CDR2 YFSETQ. Trimming shortened V by 4 bases and J by 0 bases, and 15 bases separated the two germline ends.

This chain joins TRBV5-5 and TRBJ2-7, with D possibly TRBD2 on 6 matching bases. Germline lookup yields CDR1 SGHKS and CDR2 YYEKEE (reference sequence). This CDR3 comprises 14 residues. Trimming removed 6 bases at V and 4 bases at J, with 17 bases between. The CDR3 spells CASTLEAAGYEQYF. CDR3 nucleotide sequence: TGTGCCAGCACCCTTGAGGCCGCGGGGTACGAGCAGTACTTC.

The V gene is TRBV4-3, the J gene TRBJ2-1; 7 nucleotides align to TRBD2. Germline values: CDR1 LGHNA, CDR2 YSLEER. With V trimmed by 1 base and J by 6 bases, 0 bases remained unmatched. The CDR3 consists of 13 residues. CDR3 residues: CASSQGGSNEQFF. CDR3 nucleotide sequence: TGCGCCAGCAGCCAAGGCGGGAGCAATGAGCAGTTCTTC.

The chain recombines TRBV7-2 with TRBJ1-1; 7 bases are shared with TRBD1. The CDR3 spans 13 residues. The V and J ends lost 5 bases and 5 bases, in that order; junction bases with no gene match: 5. CDR1 is SGHTA and CDR2 is FQGNSA in the germline V gene. CDR3 loop: CASSLGTATEAFF. The CDR3, as DNA: TGTGCCAGCAGCCTAGGGACAGCTACTGAAGCTTTCTTT.

The chain employs TRBV29-1 and TRBJ2-1; TRBD2 matches at 9 bases. CDR3 size: 16 residues. CDR1 and CDR2 from the germline V gene are SQVTM and ANQGSEA. V lost 4 bases and J lost 0; bases outside the gene matches: 7. The CDR3 region is CSVGSTSGSSYNEQFF. CDR3 nucleotide sequence: TGCAGCGTTGGGTCGACTAGCGGAAGCTCCTACAATGAGCAGTTCTTC.

The chain has TRBV6-5 and TRBJ2-7; 10 nucleotides match TRBD1. Germline CDR1 and CDR2: MNHEY and SVGAGI. The junction had 4 bases not matched to a gene; V was cut back by 8 bases and J by 0 bases. This CDR3 has 14 residues. The DNA for the CDR3 is TGTGCCAGCCGCGGACAGGGGGACTCCTACGAGCAGTACTTC. Translated, it gives CASRGQGDSYEQYF.

This chain links TRBV7-2 with TRBJ1-1, with D unresolved. The germline V and J ends were trimmed by 1 base and 5 bases, with 8 bases remaining between them. CDR1 is SGHTA and CDR2 is FQGNSA in the germline V gene. The CDR3 covers 13 residues. In nucleotides, the CDR3 is TGTGCCAGCAGCTTAGGAGAGGGAACTGAAGCTTTCTTT. This encodes CASSLGEGTEAFF.

The chain uses TRBV6-5 and TRBJ1-2; TRBD1 is a possible D gene (6 bases). This CDR3 is built from 15 residues. Germline V CDR1 and CDR2: MNHEY, SVGAGI. V gave up 0 bases and J gave up 8 bases, with 16 bases separating them. The CDR3 region is CASSYSRGGGEGYTF. The CDR3 nucleotides read TGTGCCAGCAGTTACTCGAGGGGGGGTGGAGAGGGCTACACCTTC.

This chain uses TRBV4-1 with TRBJ1-4; a possible D gene is TRBD1 (5 bases). There are 14 residues in the CDR3. Germline lookup yields CDR1 MGHRA and CDR2 YSYEKL. Trimming left V 8 bases short and J 4 bases short, with 14 bases between. The chain's CDR3 is CASASQAFNEKLFF. For the CDR3, the DNA is TGCGCCAGCGCATCACAGGCCTTTAATGAAAAACTGTTTTTT.